One and the same sample provided the 25 T cell receptor beta chains below, sequenced in a study of blood T cells in healthy people across ages. For the second PCR, which ran for roughly 6 to 11 cycles, a sample-barcoded 5' primer and a J-beta primer mix were used. TCRdb called the 5' RACE reads again in MiXCR, with one record for every CDR3 protein. Of 1.5 million to 2 million distinct CDR3 sequences listed, around 48% are singletons. Sequencing was performed on blood. All receptors derive from a woman between 40 and 50 years old in good health.

V gene TRBV12-5 combines with J gene TRBJ2-7; 8 bases match TRBD1. The J call could be wrong; TRBJ2-5 is a better fit for the DNA end. Germline V gives CDR1 LGHNT, CDR2 FRNRAP. The CDR3 runs to 14 residues. This CDR3 reads CASGQTGEHETQYF. CDR3 coding DNA: TGTGCTAGTGGGCAGACAGGGGAGCATGAGACCCAGTACTTC.

The sample holds a few counts of this clonotype. This chain joins TRBV7-2 and TRBJ1-4; D is ambiguous. CDR3 length: 13 amino acids. V shed 3 bases and J shed 8 bases, with 10 bases lying between them. The germline V gene encodes CDR1 SGHTA and CDR2 FQGNSA. The CDR3 nucleotides read TGTGCCAGCAGCTTCGGTTCATGGGAAAAACTGTTTTTT. The encoded protein is CASSFGSWEKLFF.

This clonotype was observed a handful of times. This chain links TRBV4-3 with TRBJ2-4; D is possibly TRBD1 or TRBD2 (5 bases each). Trimming stripped 1 base from V and 1 base from J, with 8 bases between. The CDR3 contains 15 residues. Germline V gene data show CDR1 as LGHNA and CDR2 as YSLEER. This CDR3 reads CASSQGGWAKNIQYF. CDR3 coding DNA: TGCGCCAGCAGCCAAGGGGGGTGGGCCAAAAACATTCAGTACTTC.

The chain recombines TRBV20-1 with TRBJ1-3; 10 bases agree with TRBD1. There are 14 residues in the CDR3. Germline V CDR1 and CDR2: DFQATT, SNEGSKA (reference sequence). Germline trimming cut 6 bases from V and 4 bases from J; bases unmatched to any gene: 6. The CDR3 nucleotides read TGCAGTGCATGGGACAGGGGTGCCGGAAACACCATATATTTT. Protein product: CSAWDRGAGNTIYF.

As for this clonotype: Germline and junction disagree at one end, which may indicate a read error. This chain joins TRBV7-7 and TRBJ2-5; 9 nucleotides line up with TRBD2. The CDR3 is made up of 16 amino acids. Germline CDR1 and CDR2: SSHAT and FNYEAQ (reference sequence). CDR3 sequence reads: CASSPGGLAFQETQYF. DNA of the CDR3: TGTGCTAGCAGCCCGGGGGGACTAGCTTTCCAAGAGACCCAGTACTTC.

The rearrangement links TRBV24-1 to TRBJ2-1; D is unresolved. The germline V gene has CDR1 KGHDR and CDR2 SFDVKD. Trimming took 6 bases from V and 9 from J, leaving 11 bases between them. The CDR3 contains 12 residues. CDR3 DNA sequence: TGTGCCACCAGTTGGCATTCGGGTGAGCAGTTCTTC. Translated, it gives CATSWHSGEQFF.

This clonotype occurred many times. The chain has TRBV18 and TRBJ2-3; D may be TRBD2 (5 bases). CDR1 KGHSH and CDR2 LQKENI come from the germline V gene. This CDR3 spans 14 amino acids. V shed 6 bases and J shed 7 bases, with 17 bases lying between them. The CDR3 protein is CASSREPLFHTQYF. The CDR3 coding sequence is TGTGCCAGCTCGAGGGAGCCCCTTTTCCATACGCAGTATTTT.

The CDR3 DNA is TGTGCCAGCGGGCAGGGTAGCCACGAGCAGTACTTC. The encoded protein is CASGQGSHEQYF. This chain connects TRBV27 to TRBJ2-7; tentative D call: TRBD1 (5 bases). The V gene lost 8 bases and the J gene lost 5 bases, with 13 bases spanning the gap. Germline-derived CDR1 and CDR2 are MNHEY and SMNVEV (reference sequence). The CDR3 length is 12 residues.

The genes are TRBV4-3 and TRBJ1-2; D might be TRBD1 (6 bases). Germline V gives CDR1 LGHNA, CDR2 YSLEER. Trimming removed 3 bases at V and 1 base at J, with 9 bases between. This CDR3 region has 14 residues. CDR3 nucleotides: TGCGCCAGCAGCCAGGGGGACAATAACTATGGCTACACCTTC. Translation gives CASSQGDNNYGYTF.

The CDR3 DNA reads as TGTGCCAGCAGTCCAAGGGGGCCTAATGAAAAACTGTTTTTT. It is translated as CASSPRGPNEKLFF. The chain links TRBV6-5 to TRBJ1-4; 7 bases align to TRBD1. Germline values: CDR1 MNHEY, CDR2 SVGAGI. The CDR3 length is 14 residues. V dropped 5 bases and J dropped 3; count of bases not matched to a gene: 3.

The chain links TRBV28 to TRBJ2-5; 9 bases agree with TRBD1. The ends lost 6 bases at V and 7 bases at J; junction bases unmatched: 18. The CDR3 totals 17 residues. Germline loops: CDR1 MDHEN, CDR2 SYDVKM. The CDR3 sequence is CASSFGEQGAAGRTQYF. DNA for the CDR3: TGTGCCAGCAGCTTCGGTGAACAGGGGGCCGCCGGGAGGACCCAGTACTTC.

This chain uses TRBV2 with TRBJ2-7, with D possibly matching TRBD1 (6 bases). The CDR3 has 15 residues. Between the trimmed V and J ends, which lost 7 bases and 2 bases, there was a span of 18 bases. Germline V CDR1 and CDR2: SNHLY, FYNNEI. This chain's CDR3 is CASNRGTKPPYEQYF. The DNA for the CDR3 is TGTGCCAGCAATAGGGGGACAAAACCCCCCTACGAGCAGTACTTC. The entire variable domain, with the rest obtained from reference TRBV2 and TRBJ2-7, is as follows: EPEVTQTPSHQVTQMGQEVILRCVPISNHLYFYWYRQILGQKVEFLVSFYNNEISEKSEIFDDQFSVERPDGSNFTLKIRSTKLEDSAMYFCASNRGTKPPYEQYFGPGTRLTVT.

J is TRBJ2-7 and V is TRBV10-3; D assignment may be TRBD1 or TRBD2 (5 bases each). The CDR3 is 14 amino acids. V lost 7 bases and J 2 bases, leaving 15 bases between the germline ends. The germline CDR1 and CDR2 sequences are ENHRY and SYGVKD. The CDR3 spells CAIMAGDGTYEQYF. In DNA form, the CDR3 reads TGTGCCATCATGGCCGGGGACGGGACCTACGAGCAGTACTTC.

The V call is TRBV20-1, the J call TRBJ2-7, with D possibly being TRBD1 (6 bases). V lost 6 bases, J lost 8 bases, and 14 bases lay in between. The CDR3 spans 11 residues. Germline values: CDR1 DFQATT, CDR2 SNEGSKA (reference sequence). The DNA for the CDR3 is TGCAGTGCGGGGACACCTGGAAAGCAGTACTTC. It translates to CSAGTPGKQYF.

The chain couples TRBV20-1 to TRBJ2-3, with 8 bases identical to TRBD2. In germline, CDR1 is DFQATT, CDR2 SNEGSKA (reference sequence). Trimming took 1 base from V and 2 from J; bases not matched to a gene: 11. The CDR3 loop spans 17 amino acids. This CDR3 reads CSARAYLTSGVTDTQYF. CDR3 in DNA: TGCAGTGCTAGAGCATACCTTACTAGCGGAGTCACAGATACGCAGTATTTT.

This clonotype occurred a few times. The V and J genes are TRBV3-1 and TRBJ2-1; D possibly corresponds to TRBD2 (5 bases). Per the germline V gene, CDR1 is LGHDT and CDR2 is YNNKEL (reference sequence). The CDR3 consists of 15 residues. V lost 0 bases to trimming and J lost 4 bases, with 10 bases between them. CDR3 bases: TGTGCCAGCAGCCAAGACGGGGTAGAATACAATGAGCAGTTCTTC. It yields the protein CASSQDGVEYNEQFF.

This clonotype has more than one count but fewer than ten. This chain connects TRBV12-3 or TRBV12-4 to TRBJ2-3, with TRBD2 identical over 7 bases. This CDR3 is built from 13 residues. The junction had 4 bases not matched to a gene; V was cut back by 8 bases and J by 2 bases. The CDR3 bases are TGTGCCAGCCGGAGACTAGCCACAGATACGCAGTATTTT. This codes for CASRRLATDTQYF.

This clonotype was seen more than once but under ten times. CDR3 in amino acids: CASSLSGSFYEQYF. Here the CDR3 DNA reads TGTGCCAGCAGTTTAAGCGGGTCCTTCTACGAGCAGTACTTC. The chain recombines TRBV27 with TRBJ2-7; a possible D gene is TRBD2 (6 bases). Per germline, CDR1 MNHEY and CDR2 SMNVEV (reference sequence). Trimming stripped 2 bases from V and 3 bases from J, with 11 bases between. There are 14 residues in the CDR3.

The chain combines TRBV27 with TRBJ1-2; the D is unclear. Germline-derived CDR1 and CDR2 are MNHEY and SMNVEV (reference sequence). This CDR3 spans 14 amino acids. V was pared by 7 bases and J by 5 bases, with 17 bases between. CDR3 sequence: CASTRDGSRYGYTF. The CDR3, as DNA: TGTGCCAGCACTCGAGACGGTTCGCGGTATGGCTACACCTTC.

The chain couples TRBV7-2 to TRBJ1-2; 7 nucleotides align to TRBD1. The CDR3 is 17 residues long. Germline V gene lookup returns CDR1 SGHTA and CDR2 FQGNSA. Trimming took 5 bases from V and 7 from J; bases not matched to a gene: 19. The CDR3 sequence is CASSLARGEHPGGGYTF. The CDR3 bases are TGTGCCAGCAGCCTCGCTCGGGGGGAACACCCAGGGGGTGGCTACACCTTC.

This chain connects TRBV20-1 to TRBJ2-4; 12 bases match TRBD2. The J call may be faulty, since TRBJ2-5 better matches the DNA end. The CDR3 totals 15 residues. CDR1 DFQATT and CDR2 SNEGSKA come from the germline V gene (reference sequence). The CDR3 bases are TGCAGTGCCGACCCTAGCGGGGGGGCCGTAGAGACCCAGTACTTC. Encoded protein: CSADPSGGAVETQYF.

This clonotype was seen a handful of times. V gene TRBV7-9 combines with J gene TRBJ2-1; D ambiguous. The CDR3 is made up of 14 amino acids. Trimming took off 5 bases at V and 0 bases at J, with 8 bases between the two ends. CDR1 and CDR2 from the germline V gene are SEHNR and FQNEAQ (reference sequence). The CDR3 reads CASSMPGSYNEQFF. Written as DNA, the CDR3 is TGTGCCAGCAGCATGCCAGGCTCCTACAATGAGCAGTTCTTC. The whole variable domain, filled in from reference TRBV7-9 and TRBJ2-1, reads DTGVSQNPRHKITKRGQNVTFRCDPISEHNRLYWYRQTLGQGPEFLTYFQNEAQLEKSRLLSDRFSAERPKGSFSTLEIQRTEQGDSAMYLCASSMPGSYNEQFFGPGTRLTVL.

In this sample, this clonotype turned up a few times. CDR3 nucleotide sequence: TGTGCCAGCAGTCCCCGGCTCAAGTTCACAGATACGCAGTATTTT. It specifies CASSPRLKFTDTQYF. The rearrangement uses TRBV2 and TRBJ2-3, with D hard to call. The V gene's germline CDR1 is SNHLY and CDR2 FYNNEI. CDR3 length: 15 residues. V lost 5 bases and J lost 2, with 14 bases in between.

This chain links TRBV20-1 with TRBJ2-1, with D tentatively TRBD1 (6 bases). Trimming took off 0 bases at V and 5 bases at J, with 14 bases between the two ends. Germline V gene lookup returns CDR1 DFQATT and CDR2 SNEGSKA (reference sequence). The CDR3 spans 15 residues. The CDR3: CSARDDRPLHNEQFF. The CDR3 coding sequence is TGCAGTGCTAGAGACGACAGGCCTTTACACAATGAGCAGTTCTTC.

The gene calls are TRBV7-2 and TRBJ2-7, with 10 bases lining up with TRBD2. The CDR3 sequence is 17 residues long. CDR1 is SGHTA and CDR2 is FQGNSA in the germline V gene. V dropped 1 base and J dropped 7; count of bases not matched to a gene: 13. CDR3 sequence: CASSLDSRTSGYNEQYF. The CDR3 DNA is TGTGCCAGCAGCTTAGATTCGCGGACTAGCGGTTACAATGAGCAGTACTTC.